This entry lists 2 T cell receptor beta chains sequenced from one sample in a study of shared clonotypes between healthy human individuals. Assay used: immunoSEQ multiplex PCR; TCRdb lists only in-frame clones, some missing. The sample lists fewer than 2.5 million clones; approximately 93% were seen once. The sample taken for sequencing was naive CD4+ T cells from PBMCs. Regarding subset: CD45RA+ positively selected. The receptors were sampled from a man aged 18 to 35 in good health. Some clones in this sample may be carry-over from other donors' samples.

The chain recombines TRBV21-1 with TRBJ2-7; the table names TRBD2, a call not compared with the DNA. TRBV21-1 corresponds to a pseudogene. The CDR3 totals 14 residues. The CDR3 spells CASIPRGERNEQYF. The CDR3, as DNA: TGTGCCAGCATCCCCCGGGGGGAGAGGAACGAGCAGTACTTC.

This chain links TRBV19 with TRBJ1-2; TRBD1 is a possible D gene (5 bases). This CDR3 is 14 amino acids long. Trimming cost V 5 bases and J 2 bases, with 12 bases left between them. From germline, CDR1 is LNHDA and CDR2 SQIVND (reference sequence). CDR3: CASSPRQRNYGYTF. CDR3 bases: TGTGCCAGTAGTCCAAGACAGAGAAACTATGGCTACACCTTC.